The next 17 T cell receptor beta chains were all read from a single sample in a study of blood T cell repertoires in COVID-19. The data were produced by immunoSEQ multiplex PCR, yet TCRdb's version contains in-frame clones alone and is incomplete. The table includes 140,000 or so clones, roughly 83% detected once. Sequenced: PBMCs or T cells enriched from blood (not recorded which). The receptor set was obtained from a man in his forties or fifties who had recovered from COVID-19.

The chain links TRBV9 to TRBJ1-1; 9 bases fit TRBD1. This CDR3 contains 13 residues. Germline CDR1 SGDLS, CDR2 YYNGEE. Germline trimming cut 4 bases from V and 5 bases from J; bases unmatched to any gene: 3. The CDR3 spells CASSPQGATEAFF. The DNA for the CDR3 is TGTGCCAGCAGCCCACAGGGGGCAACTGAAGCTTTCTTT.

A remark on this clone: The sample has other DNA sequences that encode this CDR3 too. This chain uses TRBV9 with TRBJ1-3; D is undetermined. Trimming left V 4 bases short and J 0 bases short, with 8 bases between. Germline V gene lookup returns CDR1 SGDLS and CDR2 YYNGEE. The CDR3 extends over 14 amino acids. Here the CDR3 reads CASSPTGSGNTIYF. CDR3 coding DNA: TGTGCCAGCAGCCCCACGGGCTCTGGAAACACCATATATTTT.

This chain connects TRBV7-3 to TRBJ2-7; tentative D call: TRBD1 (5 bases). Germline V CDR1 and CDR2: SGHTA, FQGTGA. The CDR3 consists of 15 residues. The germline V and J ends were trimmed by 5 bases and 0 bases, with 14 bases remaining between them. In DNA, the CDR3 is TGTGCCAGCAGCCCCGGACATCTGAGCTCCTACGAGCAGTACTTC. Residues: CASSPGHLSSYEQYF.

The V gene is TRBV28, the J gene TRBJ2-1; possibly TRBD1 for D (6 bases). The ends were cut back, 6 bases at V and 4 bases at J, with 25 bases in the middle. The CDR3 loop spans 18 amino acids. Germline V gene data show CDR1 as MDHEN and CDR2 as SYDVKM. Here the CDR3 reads CASRFGTQGTFNYNEQFF. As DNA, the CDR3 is TGTGCCAGCAGATTCGGTACTCAGGGGACATTCAATTACAATGAGCAGTTCTTC.

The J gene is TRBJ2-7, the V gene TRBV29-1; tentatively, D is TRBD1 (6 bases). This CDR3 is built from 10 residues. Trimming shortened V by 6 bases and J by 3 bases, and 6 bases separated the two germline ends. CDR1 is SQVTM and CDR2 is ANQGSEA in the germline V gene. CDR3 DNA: TGCAGCGTACAGGGCTACGAGCAGTACTTC. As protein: CSVQGYEQYF.

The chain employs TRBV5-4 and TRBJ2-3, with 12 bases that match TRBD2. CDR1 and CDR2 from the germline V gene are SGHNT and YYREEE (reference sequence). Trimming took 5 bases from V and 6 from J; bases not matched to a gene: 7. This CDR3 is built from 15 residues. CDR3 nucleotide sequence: TGTGCCAGCAGTACCCTAGCGGGGGGGCAGGATACGCAGTATTTT. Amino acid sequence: CASSTLAGGQDTQYF.

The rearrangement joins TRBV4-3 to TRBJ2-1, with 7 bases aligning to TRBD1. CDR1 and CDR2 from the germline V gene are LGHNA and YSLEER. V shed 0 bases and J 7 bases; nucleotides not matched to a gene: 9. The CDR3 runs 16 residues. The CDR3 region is CASSQESTGKGNEQFF. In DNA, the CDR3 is TGCGCCAGCAGCCAAGAATCGACAGGGAAGGGGAATGAGCAGTTCTTC.

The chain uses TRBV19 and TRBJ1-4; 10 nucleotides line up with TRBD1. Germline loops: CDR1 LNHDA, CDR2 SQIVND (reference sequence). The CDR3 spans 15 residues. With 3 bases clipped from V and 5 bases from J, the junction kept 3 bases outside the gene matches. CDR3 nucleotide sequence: TGTGCCAGTAGTATGGGGACAGGGGTGAATGAAAAACTGTTTTTT. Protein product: CASSMGTGVNEKLFF.

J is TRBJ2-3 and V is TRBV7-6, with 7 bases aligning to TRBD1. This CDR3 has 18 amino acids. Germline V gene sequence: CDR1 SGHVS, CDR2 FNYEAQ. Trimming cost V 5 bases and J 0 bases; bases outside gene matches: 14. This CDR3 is CASSPRRTGADSTDTQYF. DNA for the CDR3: TGTGCCAGCAGCCCCCGGCGAACAGGGGCGGATAGCACAGATACGCAGTATTTT.

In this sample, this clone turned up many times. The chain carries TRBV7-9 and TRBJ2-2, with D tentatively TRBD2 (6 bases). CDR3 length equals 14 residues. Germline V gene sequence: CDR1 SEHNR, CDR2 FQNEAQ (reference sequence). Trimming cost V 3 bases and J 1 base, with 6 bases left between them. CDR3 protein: CASSFGGNTGELFF. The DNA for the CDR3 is TGTGCCAGCAGCTTCGGGGGGAACACCGGGGAGCTGTTTTTT. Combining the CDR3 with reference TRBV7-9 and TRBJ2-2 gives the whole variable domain DTGVSQNPRHKITKRGQNVTFRCDPISEHNRLYWYRQTLGQGPEFLTYFQNEAQLEKSRLLSDRFSAERPKGSFSTLEIQRTEQGDSAMYLCASSFGGNTGELFFGEGSRLTVL.

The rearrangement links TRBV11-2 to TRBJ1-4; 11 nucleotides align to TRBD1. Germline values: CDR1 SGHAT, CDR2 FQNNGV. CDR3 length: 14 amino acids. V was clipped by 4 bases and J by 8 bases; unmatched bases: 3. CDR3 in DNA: TGTGCCAGCAGCTCGGGACAGGGGGAAGAAAAACTGTTTTTT. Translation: CASSSGQGEEKLFF.

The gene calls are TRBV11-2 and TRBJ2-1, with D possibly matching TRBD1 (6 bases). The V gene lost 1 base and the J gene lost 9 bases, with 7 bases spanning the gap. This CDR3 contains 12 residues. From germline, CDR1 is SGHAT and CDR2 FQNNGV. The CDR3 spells CASSLGTVEQFF. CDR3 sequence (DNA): TGTGCCAGCAGCTTAGGGACAGTTGAGCAGTTCTTC.

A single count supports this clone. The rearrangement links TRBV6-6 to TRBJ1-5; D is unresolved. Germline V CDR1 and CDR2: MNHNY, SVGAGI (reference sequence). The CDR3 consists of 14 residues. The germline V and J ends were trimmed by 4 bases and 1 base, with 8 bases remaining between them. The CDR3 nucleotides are TGTGCCAGCAGTTCGAGACTGAGCAATCAGCCCCAGCATTTT. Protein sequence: CASSSRLSNQPQHF.

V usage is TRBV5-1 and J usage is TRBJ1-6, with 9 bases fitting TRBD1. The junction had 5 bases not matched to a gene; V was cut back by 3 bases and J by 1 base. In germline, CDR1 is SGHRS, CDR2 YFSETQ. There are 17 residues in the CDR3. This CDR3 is CASSSTDRGSYNSPLHF. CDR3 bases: TGCGCCAGCAGCTCCACGGACAGGGGTTCCTATAATTCACCCCTCCACTTT.

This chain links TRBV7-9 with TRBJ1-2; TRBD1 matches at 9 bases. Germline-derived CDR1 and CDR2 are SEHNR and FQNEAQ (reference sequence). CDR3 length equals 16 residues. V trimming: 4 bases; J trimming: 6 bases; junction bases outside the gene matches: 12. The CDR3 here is CASSSPTGGNMDGYTF. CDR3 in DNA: TGTGCCAGCAGCTCGCCGACAGGGGGGAACATGGATGGCTACACCTTC. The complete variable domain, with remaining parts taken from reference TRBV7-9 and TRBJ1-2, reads DTGVSQNPRHKITKRGQNVTFRCDPISEHNRLYWYRQTLGQGPEFLTYFQNEAQLEKSRLLSDRFSAERPKGSFSTLEIQRTEQGDSAMYLCASSSPTGGNMDGYTFGSGTRLTVV.

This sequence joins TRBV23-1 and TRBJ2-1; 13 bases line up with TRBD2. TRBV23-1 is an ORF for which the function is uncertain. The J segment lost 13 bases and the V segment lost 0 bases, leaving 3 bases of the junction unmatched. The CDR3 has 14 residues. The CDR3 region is CASSQSGTSGVQFF. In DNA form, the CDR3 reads TGCGCCAGCAGTCAATCGGGGACTAGCGGGGTACAGTTCTTC.

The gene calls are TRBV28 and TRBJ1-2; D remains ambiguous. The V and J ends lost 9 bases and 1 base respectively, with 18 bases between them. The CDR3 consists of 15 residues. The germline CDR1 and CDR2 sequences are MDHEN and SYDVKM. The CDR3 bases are TGTGCCAGTGTAGACCTCCCCCGGGTTAACTATGGCTACACCTTC. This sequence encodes CASVDLPRVNYGYTF.